The following is a TCR beta chain sequence with its context. Original processing notes: It was from reference gene primer amplification that nucleated cell counts were estimated. Measured with immunoSEQ multiplex PCR; TCRdb has only the in-frame clones, and not every one. V and J calls and clone size are those listed in that table; D and trimming were worked out from the DNA. The data show about 130,000 clones, roughly 80% seen once. This sample was included in a study of blood T cell repertoires in COVID-19. V was pared by 5 bases and J by 5 bases, with 8 bases of the junction left unmatched. Germline-derived CDR1 and CDR2 are SGHTA and FQGNSA. The CDR3 extends over 14 amino acids.

The sequence was obtained from an older man with COVID-19, enrolled during active disease. The V call is TRBV7-2, the J call TRBJ2-5, with 7 bases fitting TRBD1. Sequencing was performed on peripheral blood. The CDR3 sequence is CASSPPGQAETQYF. In nucleotides, the CDR3 is TGTGCCAGCAGCCCCCCCGGACAGGCGGAGACCCAGTACTTC. The full variable domain, in which reference TRBV7-2 and TRBJ2-5 provide the parts outside the CDR3, is GAGVSQSPSNKVTEKGKDVELRCDPISGHTALYWYRQSLGQGLEFLIYFQGNSAPDKSGLPSDRFSAERTGGSVSTLTIQRTQQEDSAVYLCASSPPGQAETQYFGPGTRLLVL.